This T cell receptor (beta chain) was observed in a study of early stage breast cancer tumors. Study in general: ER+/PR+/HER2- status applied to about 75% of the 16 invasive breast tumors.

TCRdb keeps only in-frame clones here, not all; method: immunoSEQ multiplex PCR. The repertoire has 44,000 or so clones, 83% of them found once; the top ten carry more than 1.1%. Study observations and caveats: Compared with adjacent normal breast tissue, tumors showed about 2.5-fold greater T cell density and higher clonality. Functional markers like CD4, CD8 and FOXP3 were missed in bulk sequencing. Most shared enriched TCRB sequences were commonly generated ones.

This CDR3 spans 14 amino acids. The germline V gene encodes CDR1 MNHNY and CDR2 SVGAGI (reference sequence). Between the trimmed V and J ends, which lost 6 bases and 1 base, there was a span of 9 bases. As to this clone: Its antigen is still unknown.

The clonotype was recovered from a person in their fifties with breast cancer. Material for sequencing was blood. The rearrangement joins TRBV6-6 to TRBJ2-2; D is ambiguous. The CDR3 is CASSSTGNTGELFF. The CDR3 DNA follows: TGTGCCAGCAGCTCGACGGGGAACACCGGGGAGCTGTTTTTT.